Included here is one T cell receptor beta chain sequence, with context. This record belongs to a study of blood T cell repertoires in COVID-19. Original methodology: Estimated nucleated cell counts came from reference gene primer amplification. Clones were sequenced by immunoSEQ multiplex PCR, and TCRdb holds only the in-frame ones, with some missing. V, J and clone size are taken as reported in that table, and D and trimming were inferred from the DNA itself. This table holds fewer than 200,000 clones, around 80% found once. Individuals drawn from approximately 26 US areas were roughly 18 to 100 years old. Deletions cut 7 bases from V and 5 bases from J, with 9 bases between. This CDR3 has 12 residues. Germline-derived CDR1 and CDR2 are SNHLY and FYNNEI.

Sequencing was carried out using PBMCs or T cells enriched from blood (not recorded which). The receptor was derived from a woman in her 50s in a cohort exposed to, infected with or recovered from COVID-19 (not recorded which). The chain links TRBV2 to TRBJ1-5; D is undetermined. CDR3 nucleotide sequence: TGTGCCAGCAAGGACTTCGATCAGCCCCAGCATTTT. Its protein is CASKDFDQPQHF.